This T cell receptor beta chain was retrieved from a study of quantifying T cell responses using KT2 cells (dated by TCRdb to the late 2010s). Some background on the complete study: RNA was DNase-treated and reverse transcribed with TCR alpha and beta constant-region primers, mostly using SuperScript III. Under optimum conditions, the efficiency of the T4 ligation step was estimated to be more than 10%. To prevent over-amplification, PCR2 was performed as a SYBR Green qPCR and halted at a predetermined fluorescence threshold.

To test the sensitivity and accuracy of the pipeline, known numbers of KT2, a T cell clone whose TCR had already been sequenced, were spiked into unfractionated PBMC. A range of KT2-to-PBMC ratios was generated by mixing KT2 cells with a fixed number of PBMC. Study-wide findings and limitations: KT2 sequences were detected down to the lowest spike-in tested, about one KT2 cell per 100,000 PBMC. Counts of KT2 alpha and beta sequences scaled linearly with input KT2 cell number over several orders of magnitude. At very high KT2 spike-in numbers, detection of KT2 sequences reached saturation. This TCR sequencing study did not compare the pipeline side by side with other TCR sequencing techniques.

The library was produced with UMI-ligation and nested PCR. A single-stranded oligonucleotide bearing the Illumina SP2 sequence and a UMI was ligated to the 3' end of the cDNA with T4 RNA ligase 1. PCR1 ran around 4 cycles (98°C 15 s, 69°C 30 s, 72°C 40 s); the beta primer was an equimolar mix of RC1.1 and RC1.2 covering TRBC1 and TRBC2. From PCR2 onward, TCR alpha and beta chains were processed separately, and sample indices and Illumina adaptors were added. The UMI was composed of 12 random nucleotides, arranged as two hexamers separated by a spacer, and was positioned after an 8-base spacer. Libraries were sequenced on an Illumina MiSeq using v2 2x251 paired-end chemistry, with more than 9 samples typically included per run. To increase diversity, roughly 4.5-7.5% PhiX DNA was added to each sequencing library. The source study handled its data this way. Raw reads were converted to FASTQ with bcl2fastq and were demultiplexed by dual indices with Demultiplexor. Decombinator assigned V and J genes by tag matching, allowing a single base-pair mismatch. UMIs were used by Collapsinator to correct both sequencing errors and frequency errors caused by PCR heterogeneity. CDR3Translator converted Decombinator identifiers to nucleotide sequence, translated to amino acids, and extracted CDR3 using C- and N-terminal motifs. A cluster of KT2 sequences sharing one unique molecular identifier was counted as one distinct KT2 TCR. TCRdb passed the public sequencing reads through fastp at Q25 and MiXCR, retaining productive beta sequences. Rows are combined by CDR3 protein, so each entry shows the most common genes and DNA. Here the V and J calls rest on TCRdb's processing, not on the authors' analysis. The sample includes 45,000 to 65,000 distinct CDR3 sequences, with 9% to 15% observed a single time. The leading ten clones occupy about 9% of the sample.

About this clonotype: What antigen it recognizes has not been identified. Nothing much larger sits one base from this clone, and base qualities are not available.

Material: PBMCs spiked with cells of the T cell clone KT2. This sequence originates from a human donor.

The DNA sequence is TGTGCCAGCAGCCCCTACCGACGGGTAGCGGGAATATTCGCCAAAAACATTCAGTACTTC. This is translated as CASSPYRRVAGIFAKNIQYF. Here the chain combines TRBV11-3 and TRBJ2-4; the junction holds 8 bases that match TRBD2. Here V drops 5 bases and J drops 1 base, and the junction holds 19 bases not matched to any gene. CDR1 and CDR2 are drawn from the germline V gene: SGHNT, YENEEA. The CDR3 sequence holds 20 residues, the cysteine and phenylalanine included. The DNA shown is the 60-base CDR3, in frame from base 1.